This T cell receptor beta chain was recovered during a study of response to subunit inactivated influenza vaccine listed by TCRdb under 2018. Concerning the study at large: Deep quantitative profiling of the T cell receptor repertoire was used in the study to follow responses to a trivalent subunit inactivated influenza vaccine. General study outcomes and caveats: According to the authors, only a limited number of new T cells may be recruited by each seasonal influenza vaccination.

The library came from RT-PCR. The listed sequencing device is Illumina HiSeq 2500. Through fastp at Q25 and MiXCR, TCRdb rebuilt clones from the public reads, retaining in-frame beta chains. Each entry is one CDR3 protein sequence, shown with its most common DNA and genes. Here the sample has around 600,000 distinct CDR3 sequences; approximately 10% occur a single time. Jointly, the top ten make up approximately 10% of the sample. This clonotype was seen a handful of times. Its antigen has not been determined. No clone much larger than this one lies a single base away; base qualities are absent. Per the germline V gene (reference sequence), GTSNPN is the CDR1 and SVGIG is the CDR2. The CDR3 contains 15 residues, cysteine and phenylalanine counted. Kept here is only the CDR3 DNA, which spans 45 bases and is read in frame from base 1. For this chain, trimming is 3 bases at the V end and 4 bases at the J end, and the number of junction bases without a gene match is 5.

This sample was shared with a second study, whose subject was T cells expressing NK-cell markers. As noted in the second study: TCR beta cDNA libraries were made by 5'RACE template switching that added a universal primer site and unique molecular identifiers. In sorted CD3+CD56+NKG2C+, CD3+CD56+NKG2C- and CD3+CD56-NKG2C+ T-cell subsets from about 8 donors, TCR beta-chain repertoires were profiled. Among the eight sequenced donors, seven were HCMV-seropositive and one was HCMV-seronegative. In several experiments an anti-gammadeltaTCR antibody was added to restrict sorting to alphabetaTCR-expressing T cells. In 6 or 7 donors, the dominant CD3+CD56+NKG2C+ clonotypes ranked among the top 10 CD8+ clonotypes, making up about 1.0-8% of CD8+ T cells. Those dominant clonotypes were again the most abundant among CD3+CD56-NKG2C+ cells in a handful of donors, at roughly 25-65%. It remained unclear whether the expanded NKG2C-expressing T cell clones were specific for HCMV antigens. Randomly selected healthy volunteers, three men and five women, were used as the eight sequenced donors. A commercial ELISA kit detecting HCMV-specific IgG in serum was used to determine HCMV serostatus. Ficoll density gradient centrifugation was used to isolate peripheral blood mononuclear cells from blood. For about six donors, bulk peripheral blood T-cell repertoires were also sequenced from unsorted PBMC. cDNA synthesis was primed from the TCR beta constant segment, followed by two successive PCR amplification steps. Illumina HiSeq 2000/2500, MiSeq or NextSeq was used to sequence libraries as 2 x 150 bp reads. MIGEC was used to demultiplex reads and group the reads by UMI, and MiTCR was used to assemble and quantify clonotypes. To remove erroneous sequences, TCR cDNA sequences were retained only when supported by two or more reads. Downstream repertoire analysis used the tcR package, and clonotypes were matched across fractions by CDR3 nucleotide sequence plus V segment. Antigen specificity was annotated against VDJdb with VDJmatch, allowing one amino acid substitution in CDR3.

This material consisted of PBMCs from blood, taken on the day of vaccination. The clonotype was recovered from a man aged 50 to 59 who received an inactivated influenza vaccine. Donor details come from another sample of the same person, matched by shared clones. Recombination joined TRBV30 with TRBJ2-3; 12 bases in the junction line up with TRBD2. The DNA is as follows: TGTGCCTGGAGCCCCGCTAGCGGGGGGGCAGATACGCAGTATTTT. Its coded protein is CAWSPASGGADTQYF.